The 11 T cell receptor beta chains in this list originate from one sample, sequenced in a study of technical replicates of blood from several donors. The data were produced by immunoSEQ multiplex PCR, yet TCRdb's version contains in-frame clones alone and is incomplete. The table lists about 76,000 clones, 90% to 95% of them singletons. The sequencing sample was made of T cells isolated from PBMCs. Receptors were obtained from a human donor in good health.

This clone was found once. The chain has TRBV4-1 and TRBJ1-1; D is unresolved. The V end lost 0 bases, the J end lost 1 base, and 9 bases lay between the germline ends. The germline CDR1 and CDR2 sequences are MGHRA and YSYEKL. The CDR3 spans 15 residues. CDR3: CASSQEQGRNTEAFF. The CDR3 bases are TGCGCCAGCAGCCAAGAACAAGGGAGGAACACTGAAGCTTTCTTT.

The rearrangement joins TRBV6-5 to TRBJ2-1; TRBD2 matches 10 bases. This CDR3 comprises 16 residues. V gave up 4 bases and J gave up 7 bases; unmatched junction bases: 10. CDR1 is MNHEY and CDR2 is SVGAGI in the germline V gene. The CDR3 loop is CASSSEAGGPTNEQFF. CDR3 coding DNA: TGTGCCAGCAGTTCAGAAGCGGGGGGGCCTACTAATGAGCAGTTCTTC.

The J gene is TRBJ2-5, the V gene TRBV5-6, with 8 bases identical to TRBD1. Trimming took 2 bases from V and 1 from J; bases not matched to a gene: 4. Germline loops: CDR1 SGHDT, CDR2 YYEEEE. The CDR3 loop spans 15 amino acids. The CDR3 nucleotides are TGTGCCAGCAGCTTTAGACAGGGGCCCCAAGAGACCCAGTACTTC. Protein: CASSFRQGPQETQYF.

The V gene is TRBV5-1, the J gene TRBJ2-5; 7 bases line up with TRBD1. Germline assignment: CDR1 SGHRS and CDR2 YFSETQ. There are 14 residues in the CDR3. The J segment lost 5 bases and the V segment lost 2 bases, leaving 6 bases of the junction unmatched. CDR3 amino acids: CASSLNRGGETQYF. The CDR3 DNA reads TGCGCCAGCAGCTTAAACAGGGGTGGGGAGACCCAGTACTTC.

The chain employs TRBV5-4 and TRBJ1-2; TRBD1 aligns across 11 bases. CDR1 and CDR2 (germline): SGHNT, YYREEE (reference sequence). The CDR3 consists of 17 residues. V gave up 5 bases and J gave up 5 bases; unmatched junction bases: 14. CDR3 amino acids: CASRGEGGQGVRYGYTF. Written as DNA, the CDR3 is TGTGCCAGCAGGGGGGAGGGGGGACAGGGGGTACGGTATGGCTACACCTTC. The variable domain in full, with the rest retrieved from reference TRBV5-4 and TRBJ1-2, is ETGVTQSPTHLIKTRGQQVTLRCSSQSGHNTVSWYQQALGQGPQFIFQYYREEENGRGNFPPRFSGLQFPNYSSELNVNALELDDSALYLCASRGEGGQGVRYGYTFGSGTRLTVV.

The gene calls are TRBV11-1 and TRBJ1-1, with 7 bases lining up with TRBD1. CDR3 length equals 13 residues. CDR1 is SGHAT and CDR2 is FQDESV in the germline V gene (reference sequence). The V gene end was trimmed by 5 bases and the J gene end by 5 bases; junction bases not matched to a gene: 5. The CDR3 sequence is CASSIARGTEAFF. The CDR3 nucleotides read TGTGCCAGCAGCATTGCCAGGGGGACTGAAGCTTTCTTT. Supplemented by reference TRBV11-1 and TRBJ1-1, the full variable domain reads EAEVAQSPRYKITEKSQAVAFWCDPISGHATLYWYRQILGQGPELLVQFQDESVVDDSQLPKDRFSAERLKGVDSTLKIQPAELGDSAMYLCASSIARGTEAFFGQGTRLTVV.

This clone has more than one count but fewer than ten. This sequence joins TRBV11-3 and TRBJ2-5; 13 bases fit TRBD2. V was clipped by 5 bases and J by 2 bases; unmatched bases: 5. The CDR3 consists of 16 residues. CDR1 and CDR2 from the germline V gene are SGHNT and YENEEA. CDR3 region: CASSQGLAGAQETQYF. CDR3 DNA: TGTGCCAGCAGCCAAGGACTAGCGGGAGCACAAGAGACCCAGTACTTC.

The rearrangement links TRBV4-1 to TRBJ2-5, with 12 positions matching TRBD2. After removal of 6 bases from V and 5 bases from J, the junction contained 4 bases not matched to a gene. The CDR3 extends over 14 amino acids. Germline V gene sequence: CDR1 MGHRA, CDR2 YSYEKL. Here the CDR3 DNA reads TGCGCCAGCAGTAGACTAGCGGGGGTTGAGACCCAGTACTTC. This gives the protein CASSRLAGVETQYF.

The chain carries TRBV6-1 and TRBJ2-7; D may be TRBD2 (5 bases). V was pared by 2 bases and J by 7 bases, with 15 bases between. Germline V lookup: CDR1 MNHNS, CDR2 SASEGT. CDR3 length: 14 residues. This CDR3 reads CASSESSSAGEQYF. CDR3 sequence (DNA): TGTGCCAGCAGTGAATCCAGCTCCGCGGGTGAGCAGTACTTC.

The chain uses TRBV28 and TRBJ2-1; 8 positions agree with TRBD2. Germline V CDR1 and CDR2: MDHEN, SYDVKM. The CDR3 is 16 residues long. V was pared by 5 bases and J by 4 bases, with 10 bases of the junction left unmatched. The CDR3 nucleotides are TGTGCCAGCAGTCTCTCTCGCGGGAGGATGTACAATGAGCAGTTCTTC. Translated: CASSLSRGRMYNEQFF.

This clone was recorded once. This chain uses TRBV12-5 with TRBJ1-3; unclear D gene. Germline V gene lookup returns CDR1 LGHNT and CDR2 FRNRAP. The CDR3 is 13 residues long. Trimming removed 3 bases at V and 6 bases at J, with 9 bases between. The CDR3 spells CASGLRVLNTIYF. The CDR3 bases are TGTGCTAGTGGTTTACGGGTATTAAACACCATATATTTT.